These 21 T cell receptor beta chains share one sample of origin, sequenced in a study of CD8 T cells in ankylosing spondylitis (TCRdb year 2017). Study-wide findings and limitations: A TCR beta motif of several highly homologous amino acid variants appeared characteristic of blood from ankylosing spondylitis patients.

No antigens are known for them. The library was produced with 5' RACE. Sequencing was performed on an Illumina HiSeq 2500. TCRdb itself trimmed the public reads at Q25 with fastp, ran MiXCR and retained productive beta chains. Duplicate CDR3 protein sequences are folded into a single record with the most common DNA and genes. For this sample there are about 130,000 distinct CDR3 sequences; roughly a sixth appear just once. 25% to 40% of the sample is in the top ten clones. The sequenced material came from blood, either unsorted or a sorted T cell fraction (not recorded which). Receptors originate from a male donor with ankylosing spondylitis.

This clonotype was picked up a small number of times. V and J are TRBV7-9 and TRBJ2-3; 8 bases line up with TRBD1. The CDR3 covers 15 residues. Germline CDR1 and CDR2: SEHNR and FQNEAQ (reference sequence). V dropped 4 bases and J dropped 6; count of bases not matched to a gene: 9. The CDR3 loop is CASSWGQAESDTQYF. The CDR3 bases are TGTGCCAGCAGCTGGGGACAGGCCGAGTCGGATACGCAGTATTTT.

This chain uses TRBV7-9 with TRBJ2-3, with TRBD1 identical over 7 bases. The germline CDR1 and CDR2 sequences are SEHNR and FQNEAQ (reference sequence). V lost 7 bases and J lost 0; bases outside the gene matches: 10. There are 16 residues in the CDR3. Here the CDR3 reads CASTPWGTDSTDTQYF. In DNA form, the CDR3 reads TGTGCCAGCACCCCATGGGGGACAGACAGCACAGATACGCAGTATTTT.

This clonotype was seen a few times. The chain uses TRBV7-3 and TRBJ2-3; TRBD2 agrees at 8 bases. CDR1 SGHTA and CDR2 FQGTGA come from the germline V gene. The CDR3 totals 16 residues. With V trimmed by 2 bases and J by 4 bases, 8 bases remained unmatched. Here the CDR3 reads CASSLVSGRRADTQYF. In DNA form, the CDR3 reads TGTGCCAGCAGCTTAGTAAGCGGGAGAAGGGCAGATACGCAGTATTTT. Full variable domain (rest looked up from reference TRBV7-3 and TRBJ2-3): GAGVSQTPSNKVTEKGKYVELRCDPISGHTALYWYRQSLGQGPEFLIYFQGTGAADDSGLPNDRFFAVRPEGSVSTLKIQRTERGDSAVYLCASSLVSGRRADTQYFGPGTRLTVL.

J is TRBJ2-1 and V is TRBV6-1; possible D gene TRBD1, 7 bases. Germline assignment: CDR1 MNHNS and CDR2 SASEGT. The germline V and J ends were trimmed by 7 bases and 0 bases, with 13 bases remaining between them. The CDR3 loop spans 15 amino acids. CDR3 DNA: TGTGCCAGCACCCCAGGGGGGTCCTCCTACAATGAGCAGTTCTTC. Encoded protein: CASTPGGSSYNEQFF.

This chain joins TRBV27 and TRBJ2-3; 11 bases match TRBD2. Per the germline V gene, CDR1 is MNHEY and CDR2 is SMNVEV (reference sequence). The CDR3 runs 15 residues. With V trimmed by 7 bases and J by 3 bases, 6 bases remained unmatched. This CDR3 reads CASKVAGGLTDTQYF. In nucleotides, the CDR3 is TGTGCCAGCAAAGTAGCGGGAGGGTTAACAGATACGCAGTATTTT.

As concerns this clonotype: No DNA is shown, since the ends of the CDR3 on it are uncertain; the CDR3 is the one TCRdb lists. This chain uses TRBV29-1 with TRBJ1-1. The V gene's germline CDR1 is SQVTM and CDR2 ANQGSEA. Ends included, the CDR3 has 12 residues. CDR3 sequence: CSFGQGDTEAFF.

This clonotype was seen only a few times. The chain joins TRBV28 to TRBJ1-5; 9 bases are a match to TRBD1. V lost 6 bases and J lost 1; bases outside the gene matches: 10. This CDR3 contains 17 residues. The germline CDR1 and CDR2 sequences are MDHEN and SYDVKM. CDR3 region: CASSYIQGARSNQPQHF. The CDR3 DNA sequence: TGTGCCAGCAGCTACATACAGGGGGCAAGGAGCAATCAGCCCCAGCATTTT.

This clonotype was detected once. The chain recombines TRBV15 with TRBJ1-6, with D perhaps matching TRBD1 (6 bases). Trimming shortened V by 5 bases and J by 0 bases, and 11 bases separated the two germline ends. Germline loops: CDR1 LNHNV, CDR2 YYDKDF (reference sequence). The CDR3 has 16 amino acids. The CDR3 reads CATSEDRSSYNSPLHF. CDR3 DNA: TGTGCCACCAGCGAAGACAGGAGCTCCTATAATTCACCCCTCCACTTT.

This clonotype was seen ten or more times. V usage is TRBV12-3 or TRBV12-4 and J usage is TRBJ1-1, with D unresolved. This CDR3 is 14 amino acids long. The ends were cut back, 7 bases at V and 0 bases at J, with 12 bases in the middle. CDR3 region: CASNPGLLNTEAFF. CDR3 in DNA: TGTGCCAGCAACCCCGGACTCCTGAACACTGAAGCTTTCTTT.

Only a few counts were recorded for this clonotype. The chain combines TRBV10-2 with TRBJ2-3; D is undetermined. CDR1 is WSHSY and CDR2 is SAAADI in the germline V gene. The CDR3 length is 15 residues. Deletions cut 4 bases from V and 4 bases from J, with 15 bases between. CDR3 residues: CASSALAAPADTQYF. CDR3 nucleotides: TGCGCCAGCAGTGCTCTGGCGGCCCCCGCAGATACGCAGTATTTT.

CDR3 coding DNA: TGTGCCAGCAGTCCCCTGGGTAGCGGGATGGAGACCCAGTACTTC. This codes for CASSPLGSGMETQYF. The V gene is TRBV27, the J gene TRBJ2-5; 8 bases fit TRBD2. Germline V lookup: CDR1 MNHEY, CDR2 SMNVEV (reference sequence). The CDR3 extends over 15 amino acids. With 5 bases clipped from V and 5 bases from J, the junction kept 10 bases outside the gene matches.

The chain recombines TRBV20-1 with TRBJ1-2; D is possibly TRBD1 (5 bases). This CDR3 spans 13 amino acids. Germline V gives CDR1 DFQATT, CDR2 SNEGSKA (reference sequence). V was trimmed by 5 bases and J by 8 bases, leaving 18 bases between them. CDR3 in DNA: TGCAGTGCTGGTGTCGGGGCGACGGGGGGCTACACCTTC. It codes for CSAGVGATGGYTF.

In its sample, this clonotype was seen a few times. V is TRBV5-1 and J is TRBJ1-1; D not certain. Per germline, CDR1 SGHRS and CDR2 YFSETQ. Trimming stripped 4 bases from V and 0 bases from J, with 22 bases between. The CDR3 runs 18 residues. The CDR3 here is CASSPGVGRYILNTEAFF. The CDR3 nucleotides read TGCGCCAGCAGCCCGGGTGTGGGGAGATATATCCTGAACACTGAAGCTTTCTTT.

In DNA, the CDR3 is TGTGCCAGCAGCTTTACCTCCGGGACAGCACTGAACACTGAAGCTTTCTTT. Amino acids: CASSFTSGTALNTEAFF. The chain couples TRBV5-6 to TRBJ1-1; 7 bases agree with TRBD1. This CDR3 contains 17 residues. Looked up from germline, CDR1 is SGHDT and CDR2 is YYEEEE. Losses at the gene ends were 2 bases for V and 0 bases for J; bases not matched to a gene: 10.

The chain carries TRBV28 and TRBJ1-1; D gene unclear. Trimming removed 3 bases at V and 4 bases at J, with 15 bases between. The CDR3 is made up of 15 amino acids. CDR1 is MDHEN, CDR2 SYDVKM, per germline. CDR3 region: CASSFSRSGGTEAFF. CDR3 sequence (DNA): TGTGCCAGCAGTTTTAGCAGGTCGGGTGGCACTGAAGCTTTCTTT.

This chain uses TRBV27 with TRBJ2-1, with D perhaps matching TRBD2 (6 bases). Trimming took off 5 bases at V and 3 bases at J, with 11 bases between the two ends. The CDR3 spans 14 residues. Germline V gene lookup returns CDR1 MNHEY and CDR2 SMNVEV (reference sequence). As DNA, the CDR3 is TGTGCCAGCAGTCTCGGGACTGACTACAATGAGCAGTTCTTC. Its protein product is CASSLGTDYNEQFF.

The J gene is TRBJ2-1, the V gene TRBV5-6, with 7 bases identical to TRBD1. Germline V gene data show CDR1 as SGHDT and CDR2 as YYEEEE. The CDR3 consists of 13 residues. V trimming: 4 bases; J trimming: 10 bases; junction bases outside the gene matches: 8. CDR3 bases: TGTGCCAGCAGCCGATACAGGGGCTTGGAGCAGTTCTTC. Translated: CASSRYRGLEQFF.

CDR3 sequence: CASEGANPSYQETQYF. The CDR3 region has the DNA TGTGCCAGCGAGGGGGCGAATCCCTCGTACCAAGAGACCCAGTACTTC. The chain combines TRBV7-7 with TRBJ2-5; 7 nucleotides line up with TRBD1. The CDR3 is 16 amino acids. The germline V gene encodes CDR1 SSHAT and CDR2 FNYEAQ (reference sequence). V trimming: 8 bases; J trimming: 0 bases; junction bases outside the gene matches: 12.

The V and J genes are TRBV27 and TRBJ2-5, with 12 bases aligning to TRBD2. V lost 3 bases to trimming and J lost 5 bases; unmatched junction nucleotides: 10. CDR1 is MNHEY and CDR2 is SMNVEV in the germline V gene (reference sequence). This CDR3 contains 17 residues. The CDR3 nucleotides read TGTGCCAGCAGTTTGGGGAGAGGACTAGCGGGATGGGAGACCCAGTACTTC. Amino acids: CASSLGRGLAGWETQYF.

At least ten counts were recorded for this clonotype. The chain employs TRBV9 and TRBJ2-5; D is ambiguous. The CDR3 extends over 14 amino acids. Trimming removed 0 bases from V and 5 bases from J, with 11 bases in between. Per germline, CDR1 SGDLS and CDR2 YYNGEE. The CDR3 coding sequence is TGTGCCAGCAGCGTAGGGGCCTACCCGGAGACCCAGTACTTC. Amino acid sequence: CASSVGAYPETQYF.

This chain connects TRBV7-9 to TRBJ1-4, with D hard to call. The CDR3 extends over 12 amino acids. V was pared by 4 bases and J by 12 bases, with 12 bases between. Germline V CDR1 and CDR2: SEHNR, FQNEAQ (reference sequence). CDR3 loop: CASSSSFLELFF. The CDR3 DNA sequence: TGTGCCAGCAGCTCAAGTTTTCTTGAACTGTTTTTT.